This T cell receptor beta chain was obtained from a study of blood T cell repertoires in COVID-19. Across the study: The United States, Italy and Spain supplied acute and convalescent COVID-19 samples. In each case, the material was cDNA or gDNA derived from T cells, B-cell-depleted T cells, or PBMCs.

The germline gives CDR1 SNHLY, CDR2 FYNNEI. The CDR3 loop spans 14 amino acids. V was trimmed by 5 bases and J by 7 bases, leaving 12 bases between them. Per the authors' pipeline: It was from reference gene primer amplification that nucleated cell counts were estimated. Produced via immunoSEQ multiplex PCR; TCRdb's table is partial and in-frame only. The DNA was the basis for D and trimming; V, J and clone size are from that table. This sample has about 89,000 clones, with approximately 90% found just once. This receptor was obtained from a human donor with active COVID-19. The donor label of this sample is uncertain. The sequencing input was peripheral blood. The chain couples TRBV2 to TRBJ1-6, with a possible D match to TRBD1 (6 bases). The CDR3 region is CASSRDRLNSPLHF. The CDR3 DNA follows: TGTGCCAGCAGTCGTGACAGGTTAAATTCACCCCTCCACTTT.